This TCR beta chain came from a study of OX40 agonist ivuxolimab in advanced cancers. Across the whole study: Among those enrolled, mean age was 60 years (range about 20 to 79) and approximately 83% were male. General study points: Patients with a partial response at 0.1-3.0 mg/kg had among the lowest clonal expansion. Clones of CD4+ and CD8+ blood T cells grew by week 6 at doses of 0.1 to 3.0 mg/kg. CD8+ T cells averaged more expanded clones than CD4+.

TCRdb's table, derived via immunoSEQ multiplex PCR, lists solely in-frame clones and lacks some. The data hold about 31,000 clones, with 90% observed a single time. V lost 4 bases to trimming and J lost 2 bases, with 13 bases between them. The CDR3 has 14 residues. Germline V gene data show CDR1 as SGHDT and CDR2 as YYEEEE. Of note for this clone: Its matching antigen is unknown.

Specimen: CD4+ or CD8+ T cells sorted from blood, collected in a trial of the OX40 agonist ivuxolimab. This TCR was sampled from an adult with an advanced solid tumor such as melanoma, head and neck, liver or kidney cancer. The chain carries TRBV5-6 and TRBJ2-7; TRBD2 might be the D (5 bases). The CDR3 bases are TGTGCCAGCAGCCAAGGCGGGCGGACCTACGAGCAGTACTTC. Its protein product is CASSQGGRTYEQYF.